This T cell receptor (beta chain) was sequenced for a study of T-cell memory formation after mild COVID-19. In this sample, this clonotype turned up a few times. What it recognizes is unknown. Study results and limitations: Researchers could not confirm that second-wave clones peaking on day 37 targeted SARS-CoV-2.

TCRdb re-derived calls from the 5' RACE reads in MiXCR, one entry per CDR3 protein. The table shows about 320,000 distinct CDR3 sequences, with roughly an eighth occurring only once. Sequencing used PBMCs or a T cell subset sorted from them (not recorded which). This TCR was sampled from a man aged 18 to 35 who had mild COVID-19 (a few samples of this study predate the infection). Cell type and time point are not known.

The CDR3 reads CASRPPRRVGGYTF. The DNA for the CDR3 is TGTGCCAGCAGGCCCCCCCGGAGGGTAGGTGGCTACACCTTC. The rearrangement joins TRBV28 to TRBJ1-2; D not certain. Trimming cost V 6 bases and J 7 bases, with 18 bases left between them. Germline CDR1 reads MDHEN; CDR2 reads SYDVKM. CDR3 length: 14 residues.